These 27 T cell receptor beta chains were sequenced from one sample in a study of tumor and adjacent non-tumor tissue in lung cancer. Three rounds of nested PCR, following a modified ARM-PCR protocol, produced the TCRbeta library. Each CDR3 protein is one row after TCRdb ran MiXCR on the multiplex PCR reads. The table lists approximately 100,000 distinct CDR3 sequences, about 63% of them singletons, with 15% to 20% in the top ten. This sample's RNA came from whole unsorted tissue. The normal lung tissue was taken more than 3 cm from the tumor edge. Sequenced input: distant non-tumor lung tissue. The source of these receptors is a man in his 60s with non-small cell lung cancer.

Note on this clonotype: The CDR3 carries no conserved terminal phenylalanine or tryptophan, so it likely arises from a read error. This chain joins TRBV2 and TRBJ2-5, with 7 bases that match TRBD1. In germline, CDR1 is SNHLY, CDR2 FYNNEI. The CDR3 runs to 16 residues. The CDR3 DNA is TGTGCCAGCAGCGCGCCCGCGACAGGGACGCAAGAGGCCCAGTACTCC. Translating it yields CASSAPATGTQEAQYS.

This clonotype came up a few times. V usage is TRBV5-1 and J usage is TRBJ2-7, with 9 bases aligning to TRBD2. Germline CDR1 is SGHRS and CDR2 is YFSETQ. Trimming removed 0 bases from V and 3 bases from J; junction bases left unmatched: 4. The CDR3 contains 15 residues. This CDR3 is CASSLEAGGFYEQYF. Here the CDR3 DNA reads TGCGCCAGCAGCTTGGAAGCGGGAGGTTTCTACGAGCAGTACTTC.

In the case of this clonotype: An end of the junction differs from the germline gene, which may be a read error. The rearrangement links TRBV4-2 to TRBJ2-1; possibly TRBD2 for D (5 bases). CDR3 size: 17 residues. Germline V lookup: CDR1 LGHNA, CDR2 YNFKEQ. CDR3: CASGQRLGVDGYNKQFF. The CDR3 DNA reads as TGTGCCAGCGGCCAAAGGCTCGGGGTAGATGGCTACAATAAGCAGTTCTTC.

V and J are TRBV20-1 and TRBJ1-1; D is undetermined. Trimming cost V 5 bases and J 9 bases, with 13 bases left between them. In germline, CDR1 is DFQATT, CDR2 SNEGSKA (reference sequence). The CDR3 has 11 residues. CDR3 residues: CSAPFGEKAFF. DNA for the CDR3: TGCAGTGCTCCCTTCGGGGAAAAAGCTTTCTTT.

This clonotype was counted a few times. A much larger clone differs by one base, so this may be a read error. This chain links TRBV29-1 with TRBJ1-2; 8 bases map to TRBD1. Looked up from germline, CDR1 is SQVTM and CDR2 is ANQGSEA. V lost 5 bases to trimming and J lost 9 bases; unmatched junction nucleotides: 8. This CDR3 has 12 residues. CDR3 in amino acids: CSVKQGGNSYTF. The CDR3 nucleotides read TGCAGCGTTAAACAGGGGGGTAATAGCTACACCTTC.

V is TRBV12-3 or TRBV12-4 and J is TRBJ2-2, with D perhaps being TRBD1 or TRBD2 (5 bases each). The CDR3 has 17 residues. V lost 2 bases, J lost 0 bases, and 13 bases lay in between. CDR3 region: CASSLRGRHANTGELFF. CDR3 sequence (DNA): TGTGCCAGCAGTTTACGGGGCCGACATGCGAACACCGGGGAGCTGTTTTTT.

Ten or more counts support this clonotype. The J gene is TRBJ1-1, the V gene TRBV6-1, with unresolved D. Germline CDR1 MNHNS, CDR2 SASEGT. Trimming took 2 bases from V and 0 from J, leaving 10 bases between them. This CDR3 contains 15 residues. CDR3 sequence reads: CASSEHIDMNTEAFF. CDR3 DNA sequence: TGTGCCAGCAGTGAACACATAGACATGAACACTGAAGCTTTCTTT.

This clonotype was found many times. The rearrangement links TRBV12-5 to TRBJ2-7; D gene uncertain. The V gene lost 4 bases and the J gene lost 1 base, with 5 bases spanning the gap. The CDR3 has 12 residues. Germline lookup yields CDR1 LGHNT and CDR2 FRNRAP. DNA for the CDR3: TGTGCTAGTGGTTCGTTATCCTACGAGCAGTACTTC. It codes for CASGSLSYEQYF.

Note on this clonotype: At one of its ends the junction is not consistent with the germline gene, which may arise from a read error. The chain employs TRBV6-2 or TRBV6-3 and TRBJ1-1; D unclear. The germline V gene has CDR1 MNHEY and CDR2 SVGEGT. The CDR3 loop spans 13 amino acids. CDR3 residues: CASNYNTGRGTFF. CDR3 DNA sequence: TGTGCCAGCAATTACAACACTGGTCGGGGAACTTTCTTT.

The chain has TRBV11-1 and TRBJ2-2; TRBD2 aligns across 9 bases. Per germline, CDR1 SGHAT and CDR2 FQDESV (reference sequence). The CDR3 loop spans 16 amino acids. V dropped 8 bases and J dropped 8; count of bases not matched to a gene: 15. The chain's CDR3 is CASGIGSSGSNGELFF. The CDR3 DNA sequence: TGTGCCAGCGGCATTGGGAGTAGCGGGAGCAATGGGGAGCTGTTTTTT.

The V call is TRBV29-1, the J call TRBJ1-5, with D tentatively TRBD1 (5 bases). The V gene's germline CDR1 is SQVTM and CDR2 ANQGSEA. The ends were cut back, 4 bases at V and 4 bases at J, with 5 bases in the middle. The CDR3 extends over 11 amino acids. Here the CDR3 DNA reads TGCAGCGTTGGACAGAATCAGCCCCAGCATTTT. Its protein is CSVGQNQPQHF.

Worth noting for this clonotype: This is likely a read error, given that the CDR3 carries no conserved phenylalanine or tryptophan at its end. This chain links TRBV6-5 with TRBJ1-2, with 10 bases identical to TRBD1. Germline assignment: CDR1 MNHEY and CDR2 SVGAGI. The CDR3 totals 14 residues. CDR3 protein: CTSGGTGDNYGYTY. CDR3 in DNA: TGTACCAGCGGAGGGACAGGGGATAACTATGGCTACACCTAC.

Many counts were recorded for this clonotype. The chain recombines TRBV29-1 with TRBJ1-1; D may be TRBD1 (5 bases). The CDR3 length is 13 residues. CDR1 SQVTM and CDR2 ANQGSEA come from the germline V gene. The germline V and J ends were trimmed by 6 bases and 0 bases, with 11 bases remaining between them. The CDR3 region has the DNA TGCAGCGTAACCGGGGCCCTGAACACTGAAGCTTTCTTT. Translated, it gives CSVTGALNTEAFF.

Concerning this clonotype: A much larger clone is a single base away; this may be a read error. The V call is TRBV28, the J call TRBJ2-7, with 10 bases that match TRBD1. CDR1 MDHEN and CDR2 SYDVKM come from the germline V gene. Trimming cost V 7 bases and J 5 bases; bases outside gene matches: 8. The CDR3 sequence is 14 residues long. CDR3 loop: CASTLGTGVNEQYF. As DNA, the CDR3 is TGTGCCAGCACTTTGGGGACAGGGGTCAACGAGCAGTACTTC.

At least ten counts were recorded for this clonotype. V usage is TRBV4-1 and J usage is TRBJ1-2, with a weak D call TRBD1 (6 bases). The CDR3 loop spans 14 amino acids. Trimming took 0 bases from V and 8 from J, leaving 13 bases between them. In germline, CDR1 is MGHRA, CDR2 YSYEKL. Written as DNA, the CDR3 is TGCGCCAGCAGCCAAGAGGTCAACAGGGCAGGCTACACCTTC. Protein product: CASSQEVNRAGYTF.

Concerning this clonotype itself: This may be a read error, as it is one base from a much larger clone. V and J are TRBV12-3 or TRBV12-4 and TRBJ2-5; the D is unclear. The length of the CDR3 is 13 residues. This chain's CDR3 is CASSRNSPEIQYF. In nucleotides, the CDR3 is TGTGCCAGCAGTCGAAACTCTCCCGAGATCCAGTACTTC.

This sequence joins TRBV6-5 and TRBJ2-3; D call uncertain. Per germline, CDR1 MNHEY and CDR2 SVGAGI. CDR3 size: 14 residues. Trimming removed 7 bases at V and 5 bases at J, with 16 bases between. CDR3 DNA: TGTGCCAGCAAGCATTCTGGGATACTAGATACGCAGTATTTT. It codes for CASKHSGILDTQYF.

Points on this clonotype: A read error may explain this, as a much larger clone is one base away. The CDR3 end shows no conserved phenylalanine or tryptophan, and so a read error is likely. This sequence joins TRBV20-1 and TRBJ1-6; 8 positions agree with TRBD1. V gave up 3 bases and J gave up 10 bases; unmatched junction bases: 5. Germline values: CDR1 DFQATT, CDR2 SNEGSKA (reference sequence). There are 13 residues in the CDR3. CDR3 sequence: CSARDRVGSPLHL. The CDR3, as DNA: TGCAGTGCTAGGGACAGGGTAGGCTCACCCCTCCACTTG.

This clonotype showed up many times. The chain uses TRBV6-5 and TRBJ1-2; the D is unclear. The V gene's germline CDR1 is MNHEY and CDR2 SVGAGI. Deletions cut 2 bases from V and 4 bases from J, with 14 bases between. This CDR3 has 15 residues. The CDR3 DNA is TGTGCCAGCAGTTACAGGGCTGAGGAGACCTATGGCTACACCTTC. Translation gives CASSYRAEETYGYTF.

This chain connects TRBV29-1 to TRBJ2-5; 7 bases agree with TRBD2. J lost 6 bases, V lost 6 bases, and 13 bases had no gene match. The CDR3 totals 14 residues. Germline CDR1 is SQVTM and CDR2 is ANQGSEA. CDR3 protein: CSVLGDGGSKTQYF. CDR3 DNA: TGCAGCGTGTTAGGTGACGGGGGGAGCAAGACCCAGTACTTC.

Points on this clonotype: Germline is not matched at one junction end, which may reflect a read error. The chain joins TRBV12-3 or TRBV12-4 to TRBJ2-3; no clear D. There are 12 residues in the CDR3. The CDR3: CASNQSTDMQYF. The CDR3 DNA sequence: TGTGCCAGCAACCAAAGCACAGATATGCAGTATTTT.

Details on this clonotype: The junction shows a germline mismatch at one end, possibly a read error. This chain uses TRBV11-2 with TRBJ2-5, with 8 bases lining up with TRBD2. The CDR3 is 14 residues long. The germline CDR1 and CDR2 sequences are SGHAT and FQNNGV. CDR3 bases: TGTGCCACCAGTAAGCGGGAGCTTAAAGAGATCCAGTACTTC. It specifies CATSKRELKEIQYF.

With regard to this clonotype: One end of the junction varies from germline; a read error may be responsible. V gene TRBV5-6 combines with J gene TRBJ1-1; D not certain. Germline V lookup: CDR1 SGHDT, CDR2 YYEEEE. The CDR3 has 13 amino acids. CDR3 region: CASSLSPNTEAFF. The CDR3 nucleotides are TGCGCCAGCAGCTTGAGTCCGAACACTGAAGCTTTCTTT.

This rearrangement joins TRBV6-5 to TRBJ1-1, with D possibly TRBD1 on 5 matching bases. Germline V lookup: CDR1 MNHEY, CDR2 SVGAGI. Trimming took off 11 bases at V and 4 bases at J, with 20 bases between the two ends. This CDR3 region has 14 residues. In nucleotides, the CDR3 is TGTGCCTGCAAGATCGTGACAGCATTCACTGAAGCTTTCTTT. It specifies CACKIVTAFTEAFF.

This clonotype was observed a few times. This sequence may be a read error, since a much larger clone differs from it by one base. The chain carries TRBV10-2 and TRBJ1-1; D unresolved. Germline assignment: CDR1 WSHSY and CDR2 SAAADI. There are 14 residues in the CDR3. CDR3 DNA sequence: TGCACCAGCAGTGATGACGGCATGAACACTGAAGCTTTCTTT. Protein product: CTSSDDGMNTEAFF.

The chain combines TRBV12-3 or TRBV12-4 with TRBJ2-7; D is perhaps TRBD1 (5 bases). V lost 10 bases and J 7 bases, leaving 29 bases between the germline ends. This CDR3 spans 16 amino acids. This CDR3 is CATARGVVGLPGEQYF. The CDR3 DNA follows: TGTGCCACCGCCAGAGGTGTGGTGGGGCTCCCAGGGGAGCAGTACTTC.

This clonotype was picked up many times. This chain connects TRBV13 to TRBJ1-2, with a possible D match to TRBD1 (5 bases). Germline V CDR1 and CDR2: PRHDT, FYEKMQ (reference sequence). The CDR3 length is 14 residues. Trimming shortened V by 2 bases and J by 4 bases, and 11 bases separated the two germline ends. The CDR3, as DNA: TGTGCCAGCAGCTTATTAGGGACCTCCTATGGCTACACCTTC. Its translation is CASSLLGTSYGYTF.